This TCR beta chain was identified during a study of T cells in Graves' hyperthyroidism and ophthalmopathy. Across the whole study: Before any treatment, at initial diagnosis, peripheral blood was collected. Overall study findings and caveats: A model of 13 V-J features distinguished ophthalmopathy from stable hyperthyroidism. Expanded thyroid clonotypes (above 0.001) were mostly also found in blood.

The TCR beta CDR3 regions underwent amplification using RNA transcripts as the source. HTBI primers were used for first-round RT-PCR of the TCR CDR3. TCRdb analysed the multiplex PCR reads with MiXCR anew, one entry per CDR3 protein. Of some 570,000 distinct CDR3 sequences in the sample, approximately 17% were seen once. To note about this clonotype: The antigen remains unidentified.

This TCR came from a woman aged 18-29 years with Graves' ophthalmopathy. The sample comprised blood.

The CDR3: CASSPSDSTNEKLFF. The CDR3 coding sequence is TGTGCCAGCAGTCCCTCTGATTCAACTAATGAAAAACTGTTTTTT. This sequence joins TRBV27 and TRBJ1-4; D ambiguous. The CDR3 has 15 residues. V was clipped by 5 bases and J by 0 bases, with 10 bases between them. Germline assignment: CDR1 MNHEY and CDR2 SMNVEV (reference sequence).